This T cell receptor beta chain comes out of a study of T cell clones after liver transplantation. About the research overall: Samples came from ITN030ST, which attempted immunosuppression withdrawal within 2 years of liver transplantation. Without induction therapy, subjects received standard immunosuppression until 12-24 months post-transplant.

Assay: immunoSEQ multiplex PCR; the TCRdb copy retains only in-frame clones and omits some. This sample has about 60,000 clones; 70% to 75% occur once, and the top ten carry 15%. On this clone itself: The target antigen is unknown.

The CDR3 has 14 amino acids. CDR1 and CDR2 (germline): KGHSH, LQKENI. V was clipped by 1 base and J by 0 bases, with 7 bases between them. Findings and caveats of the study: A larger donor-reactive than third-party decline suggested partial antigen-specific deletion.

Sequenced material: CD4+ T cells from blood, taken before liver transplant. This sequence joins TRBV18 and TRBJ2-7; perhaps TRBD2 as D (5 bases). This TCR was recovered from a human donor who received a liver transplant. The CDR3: CASSPQTSSYEQYF. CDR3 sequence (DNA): TGTGCCAGCTCACCACAAACTAGCTCCTACGAGCAGTACTTC.